This passage covers 32 T cell receptor beta chains from one sample sequenced in a study of cytomegalovirus exposure and HLA in healthy donors. With 60 Vbeta and 13 Jbeta primers, the PCR was carried out. Method: immunoSEQ multiplex PCR; TCRdb's copy keeps in-frame clones and lacks some. The sample gives 200,000 to 300,000 clones, approximately 84% of which show up once; roughly 2% is in the top ten. Sequencing used PBMCs. All receptors derive from a woman aged 35 to 49 in good health and CMV-seropositive.

This rearrangement joins TRBV19 to TRBJ2-7; D is possibly TRBD1 (5 bases). The germline V gene has CDR1 LNHDA and CDR2 SQIVND (reference sequence). The ends were cut back, 1 base at V and 0 bases at J, with 10 bases in the middle. The CDR3 is 15 amino acids. The DNA for the CDR3 is TGTGCCAGTAGTATAGCAGGGTCTGGCTCCTACGAGCAGTACTTC. Amino acids: CASSIAGSGSYEQYF.

This clone was found once. The chain recombines TRBV6-1 with TRBJ2-1; 8 nucleotides line up with TRBD2. The CDR3 contains 15 residues. CDR1 is MNHNS and CDR2 is SASEGT in the germline V gene. Trimming at V came to 8 bases and at J to 5 bases, leaving 11 bases not matched to a gene. CDR3: CASLKLTSGNNEQFF. The CDR3 DNA reads as TGTGCCAGCCTGAAACTAACTAGCGGAAACAATGAGCAGTTCTTC.

This chain joins TRBV30 and TRBJ2-5; tentatively, D is TRBD2 (5 bases). V shed 3 bases and J shed 4 bases, with 6 bases lying between them. This CDR3 contains 11 residues. CDR1 is GTSNPN and CDR2 is SVGIG in the germline V gene (reference sequence). CDR3: CAWSLAETQYF. For the CDR3, the DNA is TGTGCCTGGAGCCTAGCAGAGACCCAGTACTTC.

The chain combines TRBV7-8 with TRBJ1-1; a possible D gene is TRBD1 (5 bases). This CDR3 contains 14 residues. The germline gives CDR1 SGHVS, CDR2 FQNEAQ. Trimming took 3 bases from V and 4 from J, leaving 12 bases between them. CDR3 coding DNA: TGTGCCAGCAGCTTCGGGGGAGGCGGCACTGAAGCTTTCTTT. It encodes CASSFGGGGTEAFF. Looking up the rest from reference TRBV7-8 and TRBJ1-1 gives the full variable domain: GAGVSQSPRYKVAKRGQDVALRCDPISGHVSLFWYQQALGQGPEFLTYFQNEAQLDKSGLPSDRFFAERPEGSVSTLKIQRTQQEDSAVYLCASSFGGGGTEAFFGQGTRLTVV.

The rearrangement uses TRBV11-1 and TRBJ2-6; tentative D call: TRBD1 (6 bases). Germline V gene sequence: CDR1 SGHAT, CDR2 FQDESV (reference sequence). The CDR3 is made up of 17 amino acids. The V gene lost 4 bases and the J gene lost 0 bases, with 13 bases spanning the gap. This CDR3 is CASSYRTASSGANVLTF. DNA of the CDR3: TGTGCCAGCAGCTACAGGACAGCCAGCTCTGGGGCCAACGTCCTGACTTTC.

The chain uses TRBV6-1 and TRBJ2-1; 9 bases agree with TRBD2. With 2 bases clipped from V and 3 bases from J, the junction kept 8 bases outside the gene matches. From germline, CDR1 is MNHNS and CDR2 SASEGT. The CDR3 totals 17 residues. DNA for the CDR3: TGTGCCAGCAGTGAAATATCCGGGACTAGCTTCTACAATGAGCAGTTCTTC. This encodes CASSEISGTSFYNEQFF.

The V call is TRBV7-9, the J call TRBJ2-3; 11 nucleotides align to TRBD2. The ends lost 1 base at V and 4 bases at J; junction bases unmatched: 7. Germline CDR1 reads SEHNR; CDR2 reads FQNEAQ (reference sequence). The CDR3 loop spans 17 amino acids. The CDR3 protein is CASSLDSLAGGPDTQYF. CDR3 DNA: TGTGCCAGCAGCTTAGACTCCCTAGCGGGAGGTCCAGATACGCAGTATTTT. Drawing the rest from reference TRBV7-9 and TRBJ2-3, the complete variable domain is DTGVSQNPRHKITKRGQNVTFRCDPISEHNRLYWYRQTLGQGPEFLTYFQNEAQLEKSRLLSDRFSAERPKGSFSTLEIQRTEQGDSAMYLCASSLDSLAGGPDTQYFGPGTRLTVL.

The rearrangement uses TRBV7-9 and TRBJ2-5; 13 bases align to TRBD2. The trim removed 5 bases at V and 5 bases at J, leaving 17 bases unmatched. The CDR3 loop spans 19 amino acids. Per the germline V gene, CDR1 is SEHNR and CDR2 is FQNEAQ (reference sequence). As DNA, the CDR3 is TGTGCCAGCAGCCCCTTAAACGATCGACTAGCGGGAGGAGGTGAGACCCAGTACTTC. It is translated as CASSPLNDRLAGGGETQYF.

This clone has a handful of counts. The CDR3 loop is CASRNAGGSIIYNEQFF. The CDR3 bases are TGTGCCAGCAGAAATGCCGGCGGGAGCATAATCTACAATGAGCAGTTCTTC. J is TRBJ2-1 and V is TRBV28; 7 nucleotides line up with TRBD2. V lost 6 bases, J lost 3 bases, and 14 bases stayed unmatched. The CDR3 covers 17 residues. Germline V gene lookup returns CDR1 MDHEN and CDR2 SYDVKM.

Written as DNA, the CDR3 is TGTGCCAGTAGTAACCCCCGGGGGGAGAACACTGAAGCTTTCTTT. As protein: CASSNPRGENTEAFF. This sequence joins TRBV19 and TRBJ1-1; D is possibly TRBD1 (5 bases). V dropped 4 bases and J dropped 1 base, with 13 bases sitting between them. This CDR3 contains 15 residues. CDR1 is LNHDA and CDR2 is SQIVND in the germline V gene (reference sequence). Together with reference TRBV19 and TRBJ1-1, the CDR3 gives the full variable domain: DGGITQSPKYLFRKEGQNVTLSCEQNLNHDAMYWYRQDPGQGLRLIYYSQIVNDFQKGDIAEGYSVSREKKESFPLTVTSAQKNPTAFYLCASSNPRGENTEAFFGQGTRLTVV.

The chain uses TRBV5-1 and TRBJ2-7, with TRBD2 matching 14 bases. V lost 0 bases, J lost 0 bases, and 2 bases stayed unmatched. This CDR3 has 17 residues. Germline CDR1 and CDR2: SGHRS and YFSETQ. The DNA of the CDR3 is TGCGCCAGCAGCTTGGGGGGGACTAGCGGGAGCTCCTACGAGCAGTACTTC. Translated: CASSLGGTSGSSYEQYF. Full variable domain (missing parts from reference TRBV5-1 and TRBJ2-7): KAGVTQTPRYLIKTRGQQVTLSCSPISGHRSVSWYQQTPGQGLQFLFEYFSETQRNKGNFPGRFSGRQFSNSRSEMNVSTLELGDSALYLCASSLGGTSGSSYEQYFGPGTRLTVT.

The chain carries TRBV5-3 and TRBJ2-5; 10 bases fit TRBD1. TRBV5-3 is marked as an open reading frame, function uncertain. Germline trimming cut 5 bases from V and 3 bases from J; bases unmatched to any gene: 7. The CDR3 is 15 residues long. The CDR3 is CARSWDRGLKETQYF. CDR3 in DNA: TGTGCCAGAAGTTGGGACAGGGGTCTGAAAGAGACCCAGTACTTC.

The rearrangement links TRBV13 to TRBJ1-1; D is perhaps TRBD1 (6 bases). CDR3 length: 13 amino acids. The V end lost 2 bases, the J end lost 5 bases, and 9 bases lay between the germline ends. Germline-derived CDR1 and CDR2 are PRHDT and FYEKMQ (reference sequence). The CDR3 loop reads CASSLTGRTEAFF. CDR3 sequence (DNA): TGTGCCAGCAGCTTAACAGGGCGGACTGAAGCTTTCTTT.

The chain combines TRBV19 with TRBJ1-1, with a weak D call TRBD1 (5 bases). Per germline, CDR1 LNHDA and CDR2 SQIVND (reference sequence). The V end was cut by 8 bases, the J end by 5 bases, with 18 bases between. This CDR3 spans 14 amino acids. The CDR3 nucleotides are TGTGCCAGTGTTGACGACAGCCGAGGTACTGAAGCTTTCTTT. It yields the protein CASVDDSRGTEAFF.

V usage is TRBV5-6 and J usage is TRBJ2-1; D is ambiguous. Germline CDR1 reads SGHDT; CDR2 reads YYEEEE. V was pared by 4 bases and J by 6 bases, with 5 bases between. The CDR3 loop spans 11 amino acids. CDR3 nucleotides: TGTGCCAGCAGCCTTAGCAATGAGCAGTTCTTC. Its translation: CASSLSNEQFF.

The chain uses TRBV5-6 and TRBJ1-3; D may be TRBD1 (6 bases). V shed 2 bases and J shed 0 bases, with 12 bases lying between them. This CDR3 is built from 16 residues. Germline V gene lookup returns CDR1 SGHDT and CDR2 YYEEEE. The CDR3 spells CASSFFGQTSGNTIYF. In nucleotides, the CDR3 is TGTGCCAGCAGCTTTTTCGGACAGACCTCTGGAAACACCATATATTTT.

The gene calls are TRBV27 and TRBJ2-1; D may be TRBD2 (6 bases). Germline V gene data show CDR1 as MNHEY and CDR2 as SMNVEV (reference sequence). Trimming removed 8 bases at V and 3 bases at J, with 20 bases between. The CDR3 runs 16 residues. The CDR3 nucleotides are TGTGCCAGCGGCACCGCTAGCGATGAAAGCTACAATGAGCAGTTCTTC. Residues: CASGTASDESYNEQFF.

This CDR3 reads CAWNTGGPEAFF. Here the CDR3 DNA reads TGTGCCTGGAACACAGGCGGCCCTGAAGCTTTCTTT. V is TRBV30 and J is TRBJ1-1, with D maybe TRBD1 (5 bases). The CDR3 contains 12 residues. Per the germline V gene, CDR1 is GTSNPN and CDR2 is SVGIG (reference sequence). V was clipped by 4 bases and J by 6 bases, with 12 bases between them.

The V call is TRBV28, the J call TRBJ1-4; D is undetermined. V was shortened by 4 bases and J by 8 bases, with 17 bases between the two germline ends. CDR1 and CDR2 (germline): MDHEN, SYDVKM. This CDR3 spans 15 amino acids. CDR3: CASSSGSVGREKLFF. CDR3 sequence (DNA): TGTGCCAGCAGTTCCGGATCTGTAGGGAGAGAAAAACTGTTTTTT.

The J gene is TRBJ2-7, the V gene TRBV5-6, with TRBD2 matching over 7 bases. Germline V gene sequence: CDR1 SGHDT, CDR2 YYEEEE. The CDR3 is 15 amino acids. The ends lost 1 base at V and 4 bases at J; junction bases unmatched: 8. CDR3 in DNA: TGTGCCAGCAGCTTGTTTGGGACTACCTTTTACGAGCAGTACTTC. It is translated as CASSLFGTTFYEQYF.

V gene TRBV18 combines with J gene TRBJ1-1; TRBD1 matches 12 bases. V lost 4 bases and J lost 3; bases outside the gene matches: 6. The germline V gene encodes CDR1 KGHSH and CDR2 LQKENI. This CDR3 contains 16 residues. The CDR3 spells CASSRDRGPVDTEAFF. The CDR3, as DNA: TGTGCCAGCTCACGGGACAGGGGGCCTGTGGACACTGAAGCTTTCTTT.

This clone has just one count. This chain links TRBV28 with TRBJ1-4; D is ambiguous. The CDR3 contains 15 residues. Per the germline V gene, CDR1 is MDHEN and CDR2 is SYDVKM. V lost 6 bases to trimming and J lost 3 bases, with 14 bases between them. CDR3 bases: TGTGCCAGCAGCACCCCCGGGATCCCTAATGAAAAACTGTTTTTT. Protein product: CASSTPGIPNEKLFF.

The chain joins TRBV19 to TRBJ2-1; D unclear. Between the trimmed V and J ends, which lost 3 bases and 1 base, there was a span of 10 bases. CDR1 LNHDA and CDR2 SQIVND come from the germline V gene (reference sequence). The CDR3 contains 15 residues. The CDR3 region is CASSILGGSYNEQFF. The DNA for the CDR3 is TGTGCCAGTAGTATTCTCGGCGGTTCCTACAATGAGCAGTTCTTC.

Only one count was recorded for this clone. V gene TRBV27 combines with J gene TRBJ1-4, with D hard to call. V lost 3 bases to trimming and J lost 8 bases, with 13 bases between them. Per germline, CDR1 MNHEY and CDR2 SMNVEV (reference sequence). The length of the CDR3 is 14 residues. The CDR3 DNA reads as TGTGCCAGCAGTTTTTCACCCATCGGGGAAAAACTGTTTTTT. This sequence encodes CASSFSPIGEKLFF.

V and J are TRBV20-1 and TRBJ2-1; the D is unclear. The CDR3 consists of 10 residues. Looked up from germline, CDR1 is DFQATT and CDR2 is SNEGSKA (reference sequence). Trimming shortened V by 6 bases and J by 7 bases, and 7 bases separated the two germline ends. CDR3: CSAPGNEQFF. In DNA form, the CDR3 reads TGCAGTGCCCCCGGGAATGAGCAGTTCTTC.

The genes are TRBV27 and TRBJ1-5, with D possibly TRBD1 on 5 matching bases. Germline V CDR1 and CDR2: MNHEY, SMNVEV (reference sequence). This CDR3 is built from 16 residues. V was trimmed by 4 bases and J by 4 bases, leaving 17 bases between them. CDR3 loop: CASSSSRVGGNQPQHF. The DNA for the CDR3 is TGTGCCAGCAGTTCCTCCAGGGTGGGTGGAAATCAGCCCCAGCATTTT.

This clone has just a few counts. V usage is TRBV18 and J usage is TRBJ2-7, with D perhaps matching TRBD2 (6 bases). The CDR3 runs 16 residues. Trimming stripped 0 bases from V and 3 bases from J, with 15 bases between. Germline V gene data show CDR1 as KGHSH and CDR2 as LQKENI. The CDR3 loop is CASSPPAALGSYEQYF. CDR3 DNA sequence: TGTGCCAGCTCACCACCGGCGGCTCTCGGGAGCTACGAGCAGTACTTC.

The rearrangement links TRBV11-2 to TRBJ2-3; a possible D gene is TRBD2 (5 bases). In germline, CDR1 is SGHAT, CDR2 FQNNGV. The CDR3 consists of 14 residues. Trimming took off 5 bases at V and 3 bases at J, with 12 bases between the two ends. The CDR3 region is CASSPGSWTDTQYF. The CDR3, as DNA: TGTGCCAGCAGCCCGGGATCTTGGACAGATACGCAGTATTTT.

This clone was seen a few times. This chain links TRBV7-2 with TRBJ2-2; D unclear. CDR3 length equals 14 residues. V lost 5 bases and J 2 bases, leaving 9 bases between the germline ends. Germline V gives CDR1 SGHTA, CDR2 FQGNSA. The CDR3 nucleotides are TGTGCCAGCAGCCCGCGGCCTAACACCGGGGAGCTGTTTTTT. It specifies CASSPRPNTGELFF.

This clone appeared a few times. V usage is TRBV4-3 and J usage is TRBJ2-3, with 15 bases that match TRBD2. The CDR3 runs to 20 residues. CDR1 LGHNA and CDR2 YSLEER come from the germline V gene. V lost 0 bases to trimming and J lost 2 bases; unmatched junction nucleotides: 9. The CDR3 protein is CASSQDGPGLAGGDTDTQYF. The CDR3 DNA reads as TGCGCCAGCAGCCAAGATGGCCCGGGACTAGCGGGAGGCGACACAGATACGCAGTATTTT.

J is TRBJ1-2 and V is TRBV28; 7 nucleotides align to TRBD1. In germline, CDR1 is MDHEN, CDR2 SYDVKM. J gave up 7 bases and V 6 bases, and 11 bases lay outside the gene matches. The CDR3 sequence is 14 residues long. CDR3 protein: CASRPSLGGSGYTF. In DNA, the CDR3 is TGTGCCAGCAGGCCCTCCTTAGGGGGCTCTGGCTACACCTTC.

The rearrangement links TRBV5-6 to TRBJ2-2, with 9 bases identical to TRBD1. After removal of 4 bases from V and 3 bases from J, the junction contained 4 bases not matched to a gene. CDR3 length: 15 residues. From germline, CDR1 is SGHDT and CDR2 YYEEEE. DNA of the CDR3: TGTGCCAGCAGCCCCGGGACAGGGTACACCGGGGAGCTGTTTTTT. This codes for CASSPGTGYTGELFF.